Below, 30 T cell receptor beta chains from the same sample are listed, as sequenced in a study of cytomegalovirus exposure and HLA in healthy donors. PCR employed 60 Vbeta and 13 Jbeta primers. The table came from immunoSEQ multiplex PCR; TCRdb's copy has only in-frame clones and leaves some out. The table has about 160,000 clones, approximately 78% seen once; the top ten hold 7.5% to 9.5%. The sample consisted of PBMCs. These receptors all come from a male donor in good health and CMV-seropositive.

The chain uses TRBV11-2 and TRBJ2-7; D unresolved. The CDR3 contains 14 residues. V dropped 1 base and J dropped 2 bases, with 9 bases sitting between them. The germline gives CDR1 SGHAT, CDR2 FQNNGV. CDR3 sequence reads: CASSLGRQTYEQYF. The CDR3, as DNA: TGTGCCAGCAGCTTAGGGCGGCAGACCTACGAGCAGTACTTC.

This clone was found a few times. The chain combines TRBV4-3 with TRBJ1-1; D gene uncertain. The CDR3 has 14 amino acids. The V end lost 0 bases, the J end lost 5 bases, and 10 bases lay between the germline ends. Germline loops: CDR1 LGHNA, CDR2 YSLEER. CDR3 sequence: CASSQEAGWTEAFF. The CDR3 bases are TGCGCCAGCAGCCAAGAAGCAGGCTGGACTGAAGCTTTCTTT.

This chain links TRBV7-8 with TRBJ2-7, with D unresolved. The germline V gene encodes CDR1 SGHVS and CDR2 FQNEAQ. Trimming removed 1 base from V and 2 bases from J, with 9 bases in between. The CDR3 length is 14 residues. The CDR3 region is CASSLGHRTYEQYF. Here the CDR3 DNA reads TGTGCCAGCAGCTTAGGGCACAGAACCTACGAGCAGTACTTC.

This chain uses TRBV5-4 with TRBJ2-3; 16 nucleotides match TRBD2. The V and J ends lost 4 bases and 6 bases, in that order; junction bases with no gene match: 2. CDR1 and CDR2 from the germline V gene are SGHNT and YYREEE (reference sequence). The CDR3 runs 15 residues. CDR3 sequence: CASSKGLAGGDTQYF. DNA of the CDR3: TGTGCCAGCAGCAAGGGACTAGCGGGGGGGGATACGCAGTATTTT.

The V gene is TRBV13, the J gene TRBJ1-1; a possible D gene is TRBD1 (6 bases). Germline CDR1 PRHDT, CDR2 FYEKMQ (reference sequence). There are 14 residues in the CDR3. The ends were cut back, 4 bases at V and 0 bases at J, with 9 bases in the middle. The CDR3 DNA sequence: TGTGCCAGCAGCTCGGACAGAGTGAACACTGAAGCTTTCTTT. This translates into CASSSDRVNTEAFF.

The CDR3 spells CASSVQGLSGYTF. In DNA form, the CDR3 reads TGTGCCAGCAGCGTACAGGGATTGAGTGGCTACACCTTC. This rearrangement joins TRBV5-8 to TRBJ1-2; a possible D gene is TRBD1 (6 bases). V lost 4 bases to trimming and J lost 7 bases, with 14 bases between them. CDR1 and CDR2 (germline): SGHTS, YDEGEE. The CDR3 runs to 13 residues.

This chain connects TRBV6-1 to TRBJ2-1; D might be TRBD2 (6 bases). V lost 7 bases, J lost 9 bases, and 13 bases lay in between. The CDR3 has 12 amino acids. CDR1 and CDR2 from the germline V gene are MNHNS and SASEGT. Here the CDR3 DNA reads TGTGCCAGCAAACCATCCGGGGGTGAGCAGTTCTTC. It translates to CASKPSGGEQFF.

V and J are TRBV7-9 and TRBJ2-7, with 7 bases fitting TRBD1. V lost 6 bases, J lost 4 bases, and 6 bases stayed unmatched. The CDR3 has 13 amino acids. Germline assignment: CDR1 SEHNR and CDR2 FQNEAQ (reference sequence). The DNA of the CDR3 is TGTGCCAGCAGGTTGAAGGACAGGTACGAGCAGTACTTC. Translated, it gives CASRLKDRYEQYF.

Only a few counts were recorded for this clone. Sequence at one end of the junction differs from germline and may be a read error. V gene TRBV29-1 combines with J gene TRBJ2-6; TRBD1 agrees at 9 bases. Germline V gene sequence: CDR1 SQVTM, CDR2 ANQGSEA. The CDR3 has 23 amino acids. The CDR3 reads CSVVFGNNRDREFLISGANGLTF. DNA of the CDR3: TGCAGCGTAGTTTTTGGGAACAACCGGGACAGGGAATTTTTGATCTCTGGGGCCAACGGCCTGACTTTC.

V usage is TRBV5-1 and J usage is TRBJ1-3; D gene ambiguous. Per germline, CDR1 SGHRS and CDR2 YFSETQ. The CDR3 totals 15 residues. V gave up 2 bases and J gave up 0 bases, with 9 bases separating them. CDR3 region: CASSLDTSSGNTIYF. The CDR3, as DNA: TGCGCCAGCAGCTTAGACACCTCCTCTGGAAACACCATATATTTT.

This clone came up a few times. The CDR3 loop is CASSPPSLAGARFGQETQYF. CDR3 nucleotides: TGTGCCAGCAGTCCCCCGTCGCTAGCGGGAGCTCGTTTTGGGCAAGAGACCCAGTACTTC. The chain couples TRBV28 to TRBJ2-5; 10 bases match TRBD2. The CDR3 has 20 amino acids. Germline V CDR1 and CDR2: MDHEN, SYDVKM. The J segment lost 2 bases and the V segment lost 5 bases, leaving 20 bases of the junction unmatched.

The CDR3: CASSLDGLETWGYTF. The CDR3 coding sequence is TGTGCCAGCAGCTTAGATGGCTTAGAGACTTGGGGCTACACCTTC. This chain uses TRBV11-2 with TRBJ1-2; D gene ambiguous. There are 15 residues in the CDR3. Trimming pared 0 bases from V and 8 bases from J, leaving 16 bases between. Germline values: CDR1 SGHAT, CDR2 FQNNGV.

V and J are TRBV4-3 and TRBJ2-2, with D possibly TRBD2 on 6 matching bases. V was clipped by 5 bases and J by 2 bases, with 9 bases between them. CDR1 is LGHNA and CDR2 is YSLEER in the germline V gene. The CDR3 is 14 amino acids. CDR3 DNA: TGCGCCAGCAGCGCTAGCGACAACACCGGGGAGCTGTTTTTT. Encoded protein: CASSASDNTGELFF.

This clone has a single count. This rearrangement joins TRBV5-1 to TRBJ2-7, with 7 bases aligning to TRBD1. From germline, CDR1 is SGHRS and CDR2 YFSETQ. V gave up 4 bases and J gave up 1 base; unmatched junction bases: 8. This CDR3 comprises 15 residues. CDR3 protein: CASSPRAGGSYEQYF. The CDR3 bases are TGCGCCAGCAGCCCCAGGGCAGGGGGATCCTACGAGCAGTACTTC.

The table lists this clone with a count of one. The chain carries TRBV7-6 and TRBJ2-1; D is unresolved. Germline V lookup: CDR1 SGHVS, CDR2 FNYEAQ. Between the trimmed V and J ends, which lost 5 bases and 5 bases, there was a span of 19 bases. CDR3 size: 16 residues. CDR3 in amino acids: CASSPDDAPPNNEQFF. For the CDR3, the DNA is TGTGCCAGCAGCCCAGATGATGCCCCCCCAAACAATGAGCAGTTCTTC. Together with reference TRBV7-6 and TRBJ2-1, the CDR3 gives the full variable domain: GAGVSQSPRYKVTKRGQDVALRCDPISGHVSLYWYRQALGQGPEFLTYFNYEAQQDKSGLPNDRFSAERPEGSISTLTIQRTEQRDSAMYRCASSPDDAPPNNEQFFGPGTRLTVL.

V is TRBV18 and J is TRBJ1-6; D is perhaps TRBD1 (5 bases). The CDR3 is 14 residues long. The germline V and J ends were trimmed by 1 base and 7 bases, with 8 bases remaining between them. Germline CDR1 KGHSH, CDR2 LQKENI. The CDR3 DNA is TGTGCCAGCTCACCACGACAGCCAAATTCACCCCTCCACTTT. Protein sequence: CASSPRQPNSPLHF. The full variable domain, rest sourced from reference TRBV18 and TRBJ1-6, is NAGVMQNPRHLVRRRGQEARLRCSPMKGHSHVYWYRQLPEEGLKFMVYLQKENIIDESGMPKERFSAEFPKEGPSILRIQQVVRGDSAAYFCASSPRQPNSPLHFGNGTRLTVT.

This rearrangement joins TRBV9 to TRBJ2-1, with D perhaps matching TRBD2 (5 bases). The germline V gene encodes CDR1 SGDLS and CDR2 YYNGEE. The V end lost 3 bases, the J end lost 1 base, and 14 bases lay between the germline ends. The CDR3 runs to 16 residues. In DNA, the CDR3 is TGTGCCAGCAGCGCCCACCTTGAGGGATCCTACAATGAGCAGTTCTTC. Translated: CASSAHLEGSYNEQFF.

The rearrangement uses TRBV28 and TRBJ2-5; D is perhaps TRBD2 (7 bases). The germline CDR1 and CDR2 sequences are MDHEN and SYDVKM. The CDR3 spans 15 residues. Deletions cut 6 bases from V and 7 bases from J, with 21 bases between. The CDR3 nucleotides are TGTGCCAGCAGGGCCGAGGGGAGGGGGGAGGTGACCCAGTACTTC. This encodes CASRAEGRGEVTQYF.

The V gene is TRBV9, the J gene TRBJ2-7; 8 bases line up with TRBD2. V lost 3 bases to trimming and J lost 5 bases; unmatched junction nucleotides: 19. CDR3 size: 18 residues. The germline gives CDR1 SGDLS, CDR2 YYNGEE. The CDR3 region has the DNA TGTGCCAGCAGCGCTGAAGGCGGGGGGACTAGATCTTCCCACGAGCAGTACTTC. It specifies CASSAEGGGTRSSHEQYF.

J is TRBJ2-3 and V is TRBV12-1; the table names TRBD2, a call not compared with the DNA. TRBV12-1 is recorded as a pseudogene. The CDR3 covers 20 residues. CDR3 loop: CASSLLRERENMAVTDTQYF. In DNA form, the CDR3 reads TGTGCCAGCAGCCTCCTCCGCGAGCGGGAGAACATGGCGGTAACAGATACGCAGTATTTT.

CDR3 loop: CASSWGGRADEQFF. CDR3 sequence (DNA): TGTGCCAGCAGCTGGGGCGGGAGGGCGGATGAGCAGTTCTTC. This rearrangement joins TRBV6-5 to TRBJ2-1; TRBD2 matches 9 bases. The CDR3 is 14 residues long. V lost 6 bases to trimming and J lost 8 bases; unmatched junction nucleotides: 8. In germline, CDR1 is MNHEY, CDR2 SVGAGI.

This chain connects TRBV11-2 to TRBJ2-3, with a tentative D call TRBD2 (6 bases). The CDR3 has 19 residues. The ends were cut back, 2 bases at V and 5 bases at J, with 26 bases in the middle. Germline loops: CDR1 SGHAT, CDR2 FQNNGV. The CDR3 coding sequence is TGTGCCAGCAGCTTACCCCTCCTTGCTAGCTCGGGAGATCAAGATACGCAGTATTTT. It specifies CASSLPLLASSGDQDTQYF.

J is TRBJ1-1 and V is TRBV14; the D gene is possibly TRBD1 (5 bases). Looked up from germline, CDR1 is SGHDN and CDR2 is FVKESK. CDR3 length: 13 amino acids. Between the trimmed V and J ends, which lost 5 bases and 8 bases, there was a span of 15 bases. The CDR3 region is CASSYIGGYEAFF. In DNA form, the CDR3 reads TGTGCCAGCAGCTACATTGGGGGGTACGAAGCTTTCTTT.

The chain has TRBV28 and TRBJ1-4; D remains ambiguous. The CDR3 spans 15 residues. In germline, CDR1 is MDHEN, CDR2 SYDVKM. Trimming removed 6 bases from V and 6 bases from J, with 17 bases in between. CDR3 nucleotides: TGTGCCAGCAGGGACCTCGGGAGACGGTATGAAAAACTGTTTTTT. This sequence encodes CASRDLGRRYEKLFF.

This rearrangement joins TRBV2 to TRBJ2-7, with TRBD2 identical over 10 bases. The V gene's germline CDR1 is SNHLY and CDR2 FYNNEI. The CDR3 is 14 residues long. The junction had 4 bases not matched to a gene; V was cut back by 6 bases and J by 2 bases. The CDR3 loop is CASRASGGTYEQYF. The CDR3 DNA reads TGTGCCAGCAGGGCTAGCGGGGGTACCTACGAGCAGTACTTC.

This clone was detected a few times. The chain uses TRBV10-3 and TRBJ2-3, with 10 bases that match TRBD1. The CDR3 has 14 residues. Germline-derived CDR1 and CDR2 are ENHRY and SYGVKD. The junction had 4 bases not matched to a gene; V was cut back by 8 bases and J by 2 bases. CDR3: CAIRDRGTTDTQYF. In DNA, the CDR3 is TGTGCCATCCGGGACAGGGGAACCACAGATACGCAGTATTTT.

The CDR3 reads CASSSADRRDTEAFF. The CDR3, as DNA: TGTGCCAGCAGTTCCGCAGACAGGCGGGACACTGAAGCTTTCTTT. V gene TRBV6-6 combines with J gene TRBJ1-1, with TRBD1 as a possible D gene (6 bases). Germline V gene sequence: CDR1 MNHNY, CDR2 SVGAGI (reference sequence). The CDR3 consists of 15 residues. V was trimmed by 4 bases and J by 3 bases, leaving 15 bases between them.

The rearrangement joins TRBV7-9 to TRBJ1-4, with a weak D call TRBD1 (6 bases). CDR1 is SEHNR and CDR2 is FQNEAQ in the germline V gene (reference sequence). With 2 bases removed from V and 0 bases from J, the gap between germline ends came to 16 bases. This CDR3 is built from 18 residues. The CDR3: CASSLSGHRAATNEKLFF. CDR3 bases: TGTGCCAGCAGCTTATCGGGACACAGAGCAGCAACTAATGAAAAACTGTTTTTT.

The gene calls are TRBV5-6 and TRBJ1-3; D unclear. Germline V CDR1 and CDR2: SGHDT, YYEEEE. CDR3 length: 16 residues. Trimming left V 0 bases short and J 1 base short, with 11 bases between. The CDR3 DNA sequence: TGTGCCAGCAGCTTGGAGTCGGGAGTGTCTGGAAACACCATATATTTT. This encodes CASSLESGVSGNTIYF.

The J gene is TRBJ1-5, the V gene TRBV28, with 9 bases identical to TRBD1. J was trimmed by 3 bases and V by 6 bases; bases with no gene match: 3. Germline values: CDR1 MDHEN, CDR2 SYDVKM. CDR3 length: 14 amino acids. For the CDR3, the DNA is TGTGCCAGCAGCCTACAGGGGGCCAATCAGCCCCAGCATTTT. Protein sequence: CASSLQGANQPQHF.